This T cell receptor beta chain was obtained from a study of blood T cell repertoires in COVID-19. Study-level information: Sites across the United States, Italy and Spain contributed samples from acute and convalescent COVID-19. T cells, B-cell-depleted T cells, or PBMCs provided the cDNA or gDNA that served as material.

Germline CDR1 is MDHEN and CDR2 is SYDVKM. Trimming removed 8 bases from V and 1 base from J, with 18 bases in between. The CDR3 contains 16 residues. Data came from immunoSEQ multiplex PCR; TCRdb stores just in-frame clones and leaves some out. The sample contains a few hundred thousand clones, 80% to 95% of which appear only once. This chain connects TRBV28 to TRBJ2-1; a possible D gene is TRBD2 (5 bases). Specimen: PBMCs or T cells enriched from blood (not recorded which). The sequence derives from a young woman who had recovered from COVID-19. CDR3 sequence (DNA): TGTGCCAGCCCCCCCCCGGAGGTTTCGTCCTACAATGAGCAGTTCTTC. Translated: CASPPPEVSSYNEQFF.